The clone carrying this TCR beta chain was detected only a few times. The sample is drawn from a study of T-cell reconstitution after alpha-beta-depleted transplantation in children. V shed 4 bases and J 5 bases; nucleotides not matched to a gene: 5. CDR1 SQVTM and CDR2 ANQGSEA come from the germline V gene. The CDR3 is 13 residues long. Library preparation (for TCRbeta) was performed with unique molecular identifiers. MiXCR was run by TCRdb on the PCR reads, yielding one entry per CDR3 protein. Of about 610,000 distinct CDR3 sequences in the sample, over 9.5% were seen once. Material: PBMCs from the stem cell graft donor, obtained from the stem cell graft. The TCR sequence derives from a human donor who donated a stem cell graft to a child with acute myeloid leukemia. The V and J genes are TRBV29-1 and TRBJ1-5, with 7 bases lining up with TRBD1. The CDR3 here is CSVATGVDQPQHF. The CDR3 nucleotides read TGCAGCGTTGCAACAGGGGTGGATCAGCCCCAGCATTTT.